This TCR beta chain appears in the sequencing data of a study of blood T cell repertoires in COVID-19. In the authors' workflow: Reference gene primer amplification gave estimated nucleated cell counts. The method was immunoSEQ multiplex PCR; TCRdb's version includes in-frame clones alone and lacks a portion of them. V and J calls and clone size are given by that table; D and trimming were obtained from the DNA. The sample includes hundreds of thousands of clones, roughly nine tenths of them seen just once. Sample: peripheral blood. The sequence was collected from a man younger than 35 with active or convalescent COVID-19.

The CDR3 region has the DNA TGTGCCAGCAGTACAGGTTTTCATTCACCCCTCCACTTT. Its protein is CASSTGFHSPLHF. This chain uses TRBV12-3 or TRBV12-4 with TRBJ1-6, with D possibly matching TRBD1 (5 bases). The CDR3 is made up of 13 amino acids. The V end was cut by 5 bases, the J end by 8 bases, with 10 bases between.